One sample yielded the 23 T cell receptor beta chains listed below, sequenced in a study of spatial heterogeneity in lung cancer. This sample's time point: sample taken at primary tumor resection. Extraction of whole RNA from tumor, nontumor lung or frozen PBMC preceded unsorted sequencing. TCRdb itself ran the 5' RACE reads through MiXCR, one entry per CDR3 protein. The data contain a few thousand distinct CDR3 sequences, about 20% of them singletons. The material sequenced was normal lung tissue next to the tumor, taken at surgery. Receptors were obtained from a female donor with early-stage non-small cell lung cancer.

By proportion, this clonotype is medium-sized. The chain has TRBV2 and TRBJ2-2; D tentatively reads TRBD1 or TRBD2 (6 bases each). The germline V and J ends were trimmed by 11 bases and 3 bases, with 16 bases remaining between them. Germline V CDR1 and CDR2: SNHLY, FYNNEI. CDR3 length: 14 residues. The CDR3 loop reads CAGSWGADTGELFF. CDR3 DNA: TGTGCCGGGAGCTGGGGGGCGGACACCGGGGAGCTGTTTTTT.

The chain has TRBV18 and TRBJ1-1; 7 positions agree with TRBD1. Germline V lookup: CDR1 KGHSH, CDR2 LQKENI. The V segment lost 0 bases and the J segment 6 bases; nucleotides outside the gene matches: 4. The CDR3 spans 14 residues. Written as DNA, the CDR3 is TGTGCCAGCTCACCACCGAGGGGGCGCGCTGAAGCTTTCTTT. It codes for CASSPPRGRAEAFF.

The chain links TRBV5-6 to TRBJ1-5; 7 bases line up with TRBD1. Per the germline V gene, CDR1 is SGHDT and CDR2 is YYEEEE. The CDR3 is 16 amino acids. The V and J ends lost 1 base and 3 bases, in that order; junction bases with no gene match: 7. The CDR3 sequence is CASSLRAGGHNQPQHF. In DNA form, the CDR3 reads TGTGCCAGCAGCTTGCGGGCAGGGGGTCACAATCAGCCCCAGCATTTT.

By share, this clonotype counts as medium-sized. The chain uses TRBV20-1 and TRBJ2-3, with 8 positions matching TRBD2. Germline V CDR1 and CDR2: DFQATT, SNEGSKA (reference sequence). The V and J ends lost 6 bases and 2 bases, in that order; junction bases with no gene match: 16. This CDR3 spans 17 amino acids. CDR3: CSATLLRAGVDTDTQYF. CDR3 sequence (DNA): TGCAGTGCAACCCTCCTCCGAGCGGGGGTCGACACAGATACGCAGTATTTT.

In this sample, this clonotype turned up many times. V gene TRBV4-3 combines with J gene TRBJ2-5; TRBD2 matches 8 bases. The CDR3 has 14 amino acids. V lost 3 bases to trimming and J lost 1 base; unmatched junction nucleotides: 1. Germline assignment: CDR1 LGHNA and CDR2 YSLEER. CDR3 coding DNA: TGCGCCAGCAGCCAGGGACTAGGCCAAGAGACCCAGTACTTC. Its protein is CASSQGLGQETQYF.

This clonotype counts as medium-sized (0.01 to 0.1%). The rearrangement uses TRBV20-1 and TRBJ2-5; TRBD1 matches at 11 bases. Per germline, CDR1 DFQATT and CDR2 SNEGSKA (reference sequence). The CDR3 runs to 12 residues. J gave up 6 bases and V 7 bases, and 4 bases lay outside the gene matches. CDR3 nucleotide sequence: TGCAGTGGGACAGGGGGCGGGAAGACCCAGTACTTC. Protein: CSGTGGGKTQYF.

This clonotype was seen only a few times. The chain is built from TRBV10-1 and TRBJ2-1; TRBD2 aligns across 11 bases. J was trimmed by 6 bases and V by 2 bases; bases with no gene match: 3. Germline-derived CDR1 and CDR2 are WNHNN and SYGVQD (reference sequence). The CDR3 is 15 amino acids. The CDR3 protein is CASSEVAGGPNEQFF. The DNA of the CDR3 is TGCGCCAGCAGTGAGGTAGCGGGAGGGCCCAATGAGCAGTTCTTC.

In this sample, this clonotype is medium-sized. This sequence joins TRBV20-1 and TRBJ1-4; tentative D call: TRBD1 (6 bases). CDR1 and CDR2 from the germline V gene are DFQATT and SNEGSKA (reference sequence). Trimming took 8 bases from V and 7 from J, leaving 14 bases between them. The CDR3 length is 12 residues. In DNA, the CDR3 is TGCAGTTATCAGGGGAAGGGTGAAAAACTGTTTTTT. It encodes CSYQGKGEKLFF.

The chain couples TRBV24-1 to TRBJ1-4; D remains unclear. The V and J ends lost 8 bases and 0 bases respectively, with 12 bases between them. The CDR3 is 15 residues long. Per the germline V gene, CDR1 is KGHDR and CDR2 is SFDVKD. The CDR3 loop is CATNPDGATNEKLFF. The DNA for the CDR3 is TGTGCCACCAACCCGGACGGTGCAACTAATGAAAAACTGTTTTTT.

This clonotype counts as medium-sized (0.01 to 0.1%). This chain links TRBV5-6 with TRBJ1-5; 8 bases align to TRBD1. V lost 4 bases, J lost 0 bases, and 6 bases stayed unmatched. CDR1 is SGHDT and CDR2 is YYEEEE in the germline V gene. The CDR3 has 16 amino acids. As DNA, the CDR3 is TGTGCCAGCAGCCACAGGGGGAGTTATAGCAATCAGCCCCAGCATTTT. Translated: CASSHRGSYSNQPQHF.

Many counts were recorded for this clonotype. V is TRBV7-2 and J is TRBJ2-3, with D unresolved. Trimming took 1 base from V and 4 from J, leaving 12 bases between them. This CDR3 has 15 amino acids. Germline-derived CDR1 and CDR2 are SGHTA and FQGNSA. The CDR3 is CASSLGPTASDTQYF. The CDR3 DNA follows: TGTGCCAGCAGCTTAGGCCCTACCGCGTCAGATACGCAGTATTTT.

This clonotype was detected only a few times. This chain links TRBV5-8 with TRBJ1-3; D gene ambiguous. This CDR3 contains 13 residues. Germline CDR1 is SGHTS and CDR2 is YDEGEE. V was pared by 2 bases and J by 4 bases, with 7 bases between. The chain's CDR3 is CASSFRWGNTIYF. CDR3 nucleotide sequence: TGTGCCAGCAGCTTCCGCTGGGGAAACACCATATATTTT.

J is TRBJ1-2 and V is TRBV6-9, with 9 bases lining up with TRBD1. The trim removed 7 bases at V and 7 bases at J, leaving 25 bases unmatched. The CDR3 consists of 19 residues. Germline V lookup: CDR1 MNHGY, CDR2 SVAAGI. The CDR3 DNA sequence: TGTGCCAGCATCTACCTCCCGCCGGGACAGGGAAGACTAGACTTTGGCTACACCTTC. It specifies CASIYLPPGQGRLDFGYTF.

This clonotype is categorized as medium-sized. The CDR3 reads CATLGQPNQPQHF. The CDR3 nucleotides read TGTGCCACCTTGGGACAGCCCAATCAGCCCCAGCATTTT. V is TRBV10-3 and J is TRBJ1-5; 7 bases map to TRBD1. Trimming cost V 10 bases and J 3 bases; bases outside gene matches: 6. The V gene's germline CDR1 is ENHRY and CDR2 SYGVKD. The CDR3 covers 13 residues.

By frequency in the sample, this clonotype is medium-sized. This chain links TRBV12-3 or TRBV12-4 with TRBJ1-2, with 7 bases identical to TRBD1. This CDR3 is built from 13 residues. J lost 4 bases, V lost 6 bases, and 5 bases had no gene match. CDR3 region: CASSLRGSYGYTF. The DNA for the CDR3 is TGTGCCAGCAGCCTCAGGGGGTCCTATGGCTACACCTTC.

This clonotype has only a few counts. This chain connects TRBV29-1 to TRBJ2-1; TRBD1 might be the D (6 bases). Trimming cost V 2 bases and J 4 bases, with 12 bases left between them. The germline gives CDR1 SQVTM, CDR2 ANQGSEA. CDR3 size: 14 residues. The CDR3 sequence: CSVETGWEYNEQFF. The CDR3 DNA follows: TGCAGCGTTGAAACAGGGTGGGAATACAATGAGCAGTTCTTC.

This clonotype is classed as medium-sized. The chain uses TRBV7-9 and TRBJ2-7, with D maybe TRBD2 (5 bases). The CDR3 covers 14 residues. V was pared by 5 bases and J by 5 bases, with 16 bases between. CDR1 and CDR2 from the germline V gene are SEHNR and FQNEAQ (reference sequence). The CDR3 nucleotides are TGTGCCAGCAGCCCCAGAGGGCAGGCAGACGAGCAGTACTTC. Amino acids: CASSPRGQADEQYF.

This clonotype was seen a few times. Just one base apart from a much larger clone, this may be a read error. The rearrangement links TRBV20-1 to TRBJ2-5, with TRBD1 matching over 7 bases. Germline lookup yields CDR1 DFQATT and CDR2 SNEGSKA (reference sequence). This CDR3 spans 12 amino acids. The CDR3 DNA sequence: TGCAGTGCCCAGACAGGGTTAGAGGCCCAGTACTTC. Its translation is CSAQTGLEAQYF.

At least ten counts were recorded for this clonotype. The chain recombines TRBV7-2 with TRBJ2-7; no reliable D call. CDR3 length: 13 residues. Trimming pared 4 bases from V and 5 bases from J, leaving 12 bases between. Germline CDR1 reads SGHTA; CDR2 reads FQGNSA. Here the CDR3 DNA reads TGTGCCAGCAGCTCAGAGCTTTCCCACGAGCAGTACTTC. Translated: CASSSELSHEQYF. The full variable domain, with the rest looked up from reference TRBV7-2 and TRBJ2-7, is GAGVSQSPSNKVTEKGKDVELRCDPISGHTALYWYRQSLGQGLEFLIYFQGNSAPDKSGLPSDRFSAERTGGSVSTLTIQRTQQEDSAVYLCASSSELSHEQYFGPGTRLTVT.

Within the sample, this clonotype is medium-sized. The V call is TRBV7-3, the J call TRBJ2-1; 9 positions match TRBD1. The junction had 8 bases not matched to a gene; V was cut back by 5 bases and J by 6 bases. The CDR3 extends over 15 amino acids. Germline-derived CDR1 and CDR2 are SGHTA and FQGTGA. The CDR3 DNA reads TGTGCCAGCAGCCCCGGGACAGGGTTGCGCAATGAGCAGTTCTTC. Protein sequence: CASSPGTGLRNEQFF.

This clonotype was found many times. For the CDR3, the DNA is TGCAGTGCTCCCGGGCCCCTGAAAGAGACCCAGTACTTC. Amino acids: CSAPGPLKETQYF. The chain carries TRBV20-1 and TRBJ2-5; D remains ambiguous. The CDR3 totals 13 residues. Trimming shortened V by 5 bases and J by 3 bases, and 13 bases separated the two germline ends. Germline assignment: CDR1 DFQATT and CDR2 SNEGSKA (reference sequence).

By sample share, this clonotype is medium-sized. J is TRBJ2-7 and V is TRBV10-3; TRBD1 matches 11 bases. V lost 6 bases, J lost 5 bases, and 9 bases stayed unmatched. The CDR3 loop spans 15 amino acids. In germline, CDR1 is ENHRY, CDR2 SYGVKD. In DNA, the CDR3 is TGTGCCATCAGGGACAAAGGACAGGGGGCCAACGAGCAGTACTTC. It is translated as CAIRDKGQGANEQYF.

The V and J genes are TRBV12-3 or TRBV12-4 and TRBJ2-5; tentative D call: TRBD1 (6 bases). The CDR3 is 13 residues long. Deletions cut 6 bases from V and 5 bases from J, with 13 bases between. The DNA for the CDR3 is TGTGCCAGCAGCCTCAGGCAGGGGGAGACCCAGTACTTC. Translation gives CASSLRQGETQYF.